Detailed here is one T cell receptor (beta chain). This specimen comes from a study of blood T cell repertoires in COVID-19. Study summary: The samples span acute and convalescent COVID-19 from the United States, Italy and Spain. Nucleic acid was either cDNA or gDNA, and it came from T cells, B-cell-depleted T cells, or PBMCs.

Germline values: CDR1 LNHDA, CDR2 SQIVND (reference sequence). The trim removed 3 bases at V and 3 bases at J, leaving 3 bases unmatched. The CDR3 runs to 15 residues. Original processing notes: Amplification from reference gene primers served as the basis for estimated nucleated cell counts. Some clones are missing from TCRdb's copy, which holds only in-frame ones; the method was immunoSEQ multiplex PCR. V and J calls and clone size are as listed in that table; D and trimming were resolved from the DNA. The table records about 90,000 clones, about 90% of them present only once. This clonotype was obtained from a human donor with active COVID-19. The donor label of this sample is uncertain. The chain joins TRBV19 to TRBJ2-1; 9 bases are a match to TRBD1. Sequencing was performed on peripheral blood. CDR3 loop: CASSMPGQGYNEQFF. In DNA, the CDR3 is TGTGCCAGTAGTATGCCGGGACAGGGCTACAATGAGCAGTTCTTC.